This T cell receptor beta chain emerged from a study of PD-L1 blockade in urothelial cancer. This clone was seen only once. Stated time point: pretreatment peripheral blood. Spike-ins of synthetic TCR analog templates went into each PCR. Method: immunoSEQ multiplex PCR; TCRdb's copy keeps in-frame clones and lacks some. The profile shows tens of thousands of clones, roughly 84% of them singletons. Trimming took 4 bases from V and 3 from J; bases not matched to a gene: 3. This CDR3 is 15 amino acids long. The germline V gene encodes CDR1 SGHRS and CDR2 YFSETQ. The specimen was PBMCs, collected around atezolizumab (anti-PD-L1) treatment. This chain links TRBV5-1 with TRBJ2-2; 10 bases match TRBD2. The TCR comes from a woman aged 65 to 85 with urothelial cancer. Here the CDR3 reads CASSLSGRDTGELFF. The CDR3 DNA reads as TGCGCCAGCAGCCTCAGCGGGAGGGACACCGGGGAGCTGTTTTTT.